This T cell receptor beta chain came from a study of T cell responses to AZD1222 COVID-19 vaccine. The germline V gene has CDR1 SGHTA and CDR2 FQGTGA. V lost 7 bases and J lost 2, with 21 bases in between. This CDR3 has 17 amino acids. Using immunoSEQ multiplex PCR, the repertoire was profiled, and TCRdb retains in-frame clones only, with some absent. The repertoire includes about 120,000 clones, around nine tenths of them detected once, and roughly 3.5% sits in the top ten. The chain carries TRBV7-3 and TRBJ2-4, with D perhaps TRBD1 or TRBD2 (5 bases each). The source is an adult in good health. Source: peripheral blood, taken on day 0 of AZD1222 vaccination. The CDR3 DNA reads as TGTGCCAGCACCGGGACGGAAGGGGTTGGTACCAAAAACATTCAGTACTTC. Protein product: CASTGTEGVGTKNIQYF.